A selection of T cell receptor beta chains follows, all from one sample in a study of a mutant IDH1 vaccine in newly diagnosed glioma. Only in-frame clones appear in the TCRdb table, and some are missing; sequencing was by immunoSEQ multiplex PCR. The table has around 40,000 clones, around 76% seen once; the top ten hold about 5%. Their antigen targets remain unknown. The specimen comprised PBMCs, sampled from a glioma patient whose treatment included an IDH1 peptide vaccine. Receptor source: a man aged 50 or older with glioma. CDR3s include the opening cysteine and the closing phenylalanine or tryptophan. The order of the fields is V gene, D gene, clone size, J gene, CDR3 protein, CDR3 DNA. The D gene is left open where the match is weak. Only some rows state a clone size, as once, few, many or a class for expanded clones.

TRBV2,TRBD1,NA,TRBJ2-7,CARGRQGTYEQYF,TGTGCCAGGGGGAGACAGGGAACCTACGAGCAGTACTTC
TRBV27,NA,NA,TRBJ1-1,CASSLTGRATEAFF,TGTGCCAGCAGTTTGACCGGCAGGGCGACTGAAGCTTTCTTT
TRBV5-1,NA,NA,TRBJ1-6,CASSSSYNSPLHF,TGCGCCAGCAGCAGCTCCTATAATTCACCCCTCCACTTT
TRBV29-1,NA,NA,TRBJ2-5,CSVGGRGQETQYF,TGCAGCGTGGGGGGCCGGGGCCAAGAGACCCAGTACTTC
TRBV4-3,NA,medium-sized,TRBJ1-2,CASSQDFAFGNYGYTF,TGCGCCAGCAGCCAAGATTTCGCGTTTGGAAACTATGGCTACACCTTC
TRBV5-4,NA,NA,TRBJ2-1,CASSFEPNEQFF,TGTGCCAGCAGCTTCGAGCCGAATGAGCAGTTCTTC
TRBV5-8,NA,many,TRBJ1-2,CASSLENYGYTF,TGTGCCAGCAGCTTGGAAAACTATGGCTACACCTTC
TRBV5-8,NA,NA,TRBJ1-2,CASSFWETYGYTF,TGTGCCAGCAGCTTTTGGGAGACCTATGGCTACACCTTC
TRBV27,NA,NA,TRBJ2-3,CASSRYGDTQYF,TGTGCCAGCAGTCGTTATGGGGATACGCAGTATTTT
TRBV10-1,NA,NA,TRBJ2-5,CASASIREQETQYF,TGCGCCAGCGCCTCAATCCGGGAGCAAGAGACCCAGTACTTC
TRBV7-3,NA,NA,TRBJ1-1,CASSLSGGWSTEAFF,TGTGCCAGCAGCTTATCTGGGGGGTGGTCCACTGAAGCTTTCTTT
TRBV11-2,TRBD1,NA,TRBJ1-1,CASSPWTGGETEAFF,TGTGCCAGCAGCCCCTGGACAGGGGGCGAAACTGAAGCTTTCTTT